These 10 T cell receptor beta chains share one sample of origin, sequenced in a study of technical replicates of blood from a few donors. TCRdb keeps only in-frame clones here, not all; method: immunoSEQ multiplex PCR. The top ten clones hold about 0.25% of a sample with about 73,000 clones, 93% of them seen once. Sequenced: T cells isolated from PBMCs. These receptors were taken from a human donor in good health.

This rearrangement joins TRBV28 to TRBJ1-1; D unresolved. The V end was cut by 3 bases, the J end by 0 bases, with 8 bases between. The CDR3 covers 14 residues. Germline CDR1 and CDR2: MDHEN and SYDVKM. CDR3 residues: CASSLSGMNTEAFF. The CDR3 nucleotides read TGTGCCAGCAGTTTGTCAGGCATGAACACTGAAGCTTTCTTT.

In this sample, this clone turned up once. The V call is TRBV11-2, the J call TRBJ2-2, with 9 bases aligning to TRBD2. The CDR3 is 17 residues long. CDR1 is SGHAT, CDR2 FQNNGV, per germline. V was pared by 5 bases and J by 6 bases, with 13 bases of the junction left unmatched. The CDR3 nucleotides are TGTGCCAGCAGCGCCTGGTCTCGGACTAGCGCATCCGGGGAGCTGTTTTTT. Protein: CASSAWSRTSASGELFF.

The chain uses TRBV5-1 and TRBJ1-2; 9 nucleotides match TRBD1. CDR3 length: 15 amino acids. Germline values: CDR1 SGHRS, CDR2 YFSETQ. V dropped 4 bases and J dropped 4; count of bases not matched to a gene: 8. The CDR3 loop reads CASSNRGRLSYGYTF. The CDR3 DNA reads TGCGCCAGCAGCAACAGGGGGCGGCTGTCCTATGGCTACACCTTC.

Written as DNA, the CDR3 is TGTGCCAGCAGACCCAGGGTTCGCTACTCTGGGGCCAACGTCCTGACTTTC. Its protein product is CASRPRVRYSGANVLTF. The chain carries TRBV28 and TRBJ2-6; maybe TRBD1 (5 bases). Germline V gene data show CDR1 as MDHEN and CDR2 as SYDVKM. This CDR3 is built from 17 residues. Trimming left V 6 bases short and J 0 bases short, with 15 bases between.

This chain uses TRBV27 with TRBJ2-6; D is uncertain. CDR3 length equals 18 residues. The germline V gene encodes CDR1 MNHEY and CDR2 SMNVEV (reference sequence). V dropped 5 bases and J dropped 0 bases, with 17 bases sitting between them. CDR3: CASSRSSWYSSGANVLTF. The CDR3 nucleotides read TGTGCCAGCAGTCGGTCTTCTTGGTACTCCTCTGGGGCCAACGTCCTGACTTTC.

This clone was seen once. This rearrangement joins TRBV27 to TRBJ2-1; 7 bases agree with TRBD1. The germline V gene has CDR1 MNHEY and CDR2 SMNVEV (reference sequence). The V gene end was trimmed by 8 bases and the J gene end by 4 bases; junction bases not matched to a gene: 8. The CDR3 runs 14 residues. The CDR3 DNA sequence: TGTGCCAGCGGGGAATGGGACAGTTACAATGAGCAGTTCTTC. The encoded protein is CASGEWDSYNEQFF.

This clone was counted once. The chain employs TRBV6-4 and TRBJ2-5; TRBD1 matches at 8 bases. J was trimmed by 5 bases and V by 3 bases; bases with no gene match: 5. Germline CDR1 and CDR2: MRHNA and SNTAGT. CDR3 length: 14 amino acids. This CDR3 is CASSDHRGWETQYF. CDR3 nucleotide sequence: TGTGCCAGCAGTGATCACAGGGGGTGGGAGACCCAGTACTTC.

The chain uses TRBV23-1 and TRBJ2-7; D might be TRBD1 (6 bases). TRBV23-1 is labeled an ORF, and its function is uncertain. The V end was cut by 7 bases, the J end by 5 bases, with 15 bases between. CDR3 length equals 13 residues. As DNA, the CDR3 is TGCGCCAGCAACTACAGGGTGAGGGACGAGCAGTACTTC. Residues: CASNYRVRDEQYF.

This sequence joins TRBV5-6 and TRBJ2-2, with D unresolved. Germline values: CDR1 SGHDT, CDR2 YYEEEE. The CDR3 extends over 13 amino acids. V was clipped by 1 base and J by 5 bases, with 6 bases between them. This CDR3 is CASSLPVTGELFF. CDR3 DNA sequence: TGTGCCAGCAGCTTGCCGGTTACCGGGGAGCTGTTTTTT.

The chain carries TRBV14 and TRBJ2-7; D is ambiguous. CDR1 is SGHDN, CDR2 FVKESK, per germline. The V gene lost 0 bases and the J gene lost 0 bases, with 9 bases spanning the gap. This CDR3 region has 15 residues. The CDR3: CASSQEHYTSYEQYF. CDR3 bases: TGTGCCAGCAGCCAAGAACACTACACCTCCTACGAGCAGTACTTC.